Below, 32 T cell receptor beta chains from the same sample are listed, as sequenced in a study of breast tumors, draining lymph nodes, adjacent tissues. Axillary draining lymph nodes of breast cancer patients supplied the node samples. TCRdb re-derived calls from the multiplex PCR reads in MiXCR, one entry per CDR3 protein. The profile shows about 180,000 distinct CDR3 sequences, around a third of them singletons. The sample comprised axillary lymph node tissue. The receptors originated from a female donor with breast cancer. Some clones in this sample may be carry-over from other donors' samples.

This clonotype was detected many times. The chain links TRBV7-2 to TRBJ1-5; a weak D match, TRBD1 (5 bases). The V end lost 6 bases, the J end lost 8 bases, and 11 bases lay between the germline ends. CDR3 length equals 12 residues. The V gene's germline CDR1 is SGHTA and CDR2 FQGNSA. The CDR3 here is CASRSDSEPQHF. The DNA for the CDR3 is TGTGCCAGCAGAAGTGACAGTGAGCCCCAGCATTTT.

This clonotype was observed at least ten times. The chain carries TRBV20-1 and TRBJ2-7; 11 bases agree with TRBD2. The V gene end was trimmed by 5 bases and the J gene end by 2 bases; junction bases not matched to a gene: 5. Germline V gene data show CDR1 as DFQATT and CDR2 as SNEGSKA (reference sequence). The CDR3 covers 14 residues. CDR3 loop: CSAFSGLAAYEQYF. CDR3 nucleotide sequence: TGCAGTGCTTTTTCGGGACTAGCGGCCTACGAGCAGTACTTC.

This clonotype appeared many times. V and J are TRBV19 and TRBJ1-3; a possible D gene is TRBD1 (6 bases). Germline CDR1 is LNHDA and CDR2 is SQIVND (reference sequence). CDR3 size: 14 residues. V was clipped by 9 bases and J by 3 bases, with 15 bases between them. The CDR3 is CASWGQGSGNTIYF. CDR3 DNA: TGTGCCAGCTGGGGGCAGGGGAGTGGAAACACCATATATTTT.

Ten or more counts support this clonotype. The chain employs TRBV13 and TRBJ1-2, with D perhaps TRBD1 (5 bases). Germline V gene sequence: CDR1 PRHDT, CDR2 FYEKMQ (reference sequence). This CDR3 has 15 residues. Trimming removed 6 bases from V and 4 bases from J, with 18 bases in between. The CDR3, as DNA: TGTGCCAGCAGTGGGATCCCCAGGGAATTCTATGGCTACACCTTC. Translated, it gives CASSGIPREFYGYTF.

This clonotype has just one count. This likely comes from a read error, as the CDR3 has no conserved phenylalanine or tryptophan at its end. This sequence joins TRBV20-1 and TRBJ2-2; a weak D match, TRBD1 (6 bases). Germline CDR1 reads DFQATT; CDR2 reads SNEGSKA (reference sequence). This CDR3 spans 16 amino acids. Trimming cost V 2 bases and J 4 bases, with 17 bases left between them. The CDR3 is CSARPSDRLTTGELFC. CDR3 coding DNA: TGCAGTGCTAGACCCTCCGACAGGCTGACCACCGGGGAGCTGTTTTGT.

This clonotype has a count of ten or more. CDR3 sequence: CASSLTSGRYGELFF. The CDR3 nucleotides read TGTGCCAGCAGCTTAACTAGCGGGAGGTACGGGGAGCTGTTTTTT. The chain joins TRBV7-6 to TRBJ2-2; 12 bases match TRBD2. V was pared by 2 bases and J by 7 bases, with 2 bases of the junction left unmatched. This CDR3 has 15 residues. Germline loops: CDR1 SGHVS, CDR2 FNYEAQ.

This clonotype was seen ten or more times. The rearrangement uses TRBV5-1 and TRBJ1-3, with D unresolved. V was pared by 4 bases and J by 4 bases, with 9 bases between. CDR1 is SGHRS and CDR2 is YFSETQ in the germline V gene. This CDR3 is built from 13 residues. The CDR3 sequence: CASSRMAGNTIYF. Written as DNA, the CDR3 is TGCGCCAGCAGCCGGATGGCGGGAAACACCATATATTTT.

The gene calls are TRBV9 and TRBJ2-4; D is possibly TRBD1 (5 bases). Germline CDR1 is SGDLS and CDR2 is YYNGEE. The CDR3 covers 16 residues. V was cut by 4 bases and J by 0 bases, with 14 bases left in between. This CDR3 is CASSISGAKAKNIQYF. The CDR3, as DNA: TGTGCCAGCAGCATTAGTGGGGCTAAAGCCAAAAACATTCAGTACTTC.

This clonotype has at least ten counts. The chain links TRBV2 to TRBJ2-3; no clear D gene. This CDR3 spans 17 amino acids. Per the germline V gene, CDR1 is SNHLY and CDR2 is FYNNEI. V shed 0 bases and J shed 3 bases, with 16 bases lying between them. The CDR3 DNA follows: TGTGCCAGCAGTGAAGCGGTAACCTCCGTATTAACAGATACGCAGTATTTT. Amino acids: CASSEAVTSVLTDTQYF.

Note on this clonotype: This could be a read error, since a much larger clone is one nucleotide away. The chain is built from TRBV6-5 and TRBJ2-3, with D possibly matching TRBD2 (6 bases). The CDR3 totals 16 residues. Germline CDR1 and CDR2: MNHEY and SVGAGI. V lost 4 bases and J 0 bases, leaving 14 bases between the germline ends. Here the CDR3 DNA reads TGTGCCAGCAGTTCCTCGTTTAGCGGTAGCACAGATACGCAGTATTTT. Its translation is CASSSSFSGSTDTQYF.

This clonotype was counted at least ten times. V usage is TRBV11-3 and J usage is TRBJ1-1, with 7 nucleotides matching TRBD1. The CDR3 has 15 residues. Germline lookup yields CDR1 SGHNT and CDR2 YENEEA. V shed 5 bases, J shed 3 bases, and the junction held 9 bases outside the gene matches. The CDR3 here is CASSGRYRGDTEAFF. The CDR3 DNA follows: TGTGCCAGCAGCGGACGTTACAGGGGAGACACTGAAGCTTTCTTT.

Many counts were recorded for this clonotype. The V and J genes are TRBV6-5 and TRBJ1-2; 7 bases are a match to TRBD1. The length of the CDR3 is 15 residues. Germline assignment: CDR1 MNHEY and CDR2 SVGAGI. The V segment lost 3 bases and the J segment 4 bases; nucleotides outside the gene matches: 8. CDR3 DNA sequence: TGTGCCAGCAGTTATGACTACAGGGGCCGCTATGGCTACACCTTC. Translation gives CASSYDYRGRYGYTF.

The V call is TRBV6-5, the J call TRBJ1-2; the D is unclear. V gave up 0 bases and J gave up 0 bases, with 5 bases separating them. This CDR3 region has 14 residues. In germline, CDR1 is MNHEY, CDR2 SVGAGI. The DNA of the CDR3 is TGTGCCAGCAGTTACTCGTCTGCTAACTATGGCTACACCTTC. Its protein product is CASSYSSANYGYTF.

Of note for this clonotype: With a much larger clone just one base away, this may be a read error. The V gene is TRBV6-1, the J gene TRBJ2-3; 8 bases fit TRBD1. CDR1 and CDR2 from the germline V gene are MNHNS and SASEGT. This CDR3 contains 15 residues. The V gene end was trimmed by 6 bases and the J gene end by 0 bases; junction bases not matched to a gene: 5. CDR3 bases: TGTGCCAGCAGGCCACAGGGGGTTAGCACAGATACGCAGTATTTT. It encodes CASRPQGVSTDTQYF.

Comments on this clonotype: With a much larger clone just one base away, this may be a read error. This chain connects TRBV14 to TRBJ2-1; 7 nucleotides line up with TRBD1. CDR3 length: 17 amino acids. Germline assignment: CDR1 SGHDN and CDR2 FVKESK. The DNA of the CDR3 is TGTGCCAGCAGCGCTAATACCGGGACAGATACCAACAAGGAGCAGTTCTTC. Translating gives CASSANTGTDTNKEQFF.

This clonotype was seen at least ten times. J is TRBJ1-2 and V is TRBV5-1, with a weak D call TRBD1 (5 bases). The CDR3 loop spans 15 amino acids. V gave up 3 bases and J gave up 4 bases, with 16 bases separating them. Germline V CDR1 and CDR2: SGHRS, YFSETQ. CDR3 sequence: CASSSLGRGGYGYTF. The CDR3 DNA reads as TGCGCCAGCAGCTCCTTAGGACGGGGGGGCTATGGCTACACCTTC.

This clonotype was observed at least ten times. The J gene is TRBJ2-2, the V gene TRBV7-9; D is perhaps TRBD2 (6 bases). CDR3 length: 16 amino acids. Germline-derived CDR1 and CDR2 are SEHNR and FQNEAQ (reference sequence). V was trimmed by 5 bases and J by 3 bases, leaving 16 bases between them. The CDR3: CASSPYSGSDTGELFF. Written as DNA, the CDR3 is TGTGCCAGCAGCCCGTACAGCGGGTCGGACACCGGGGAGCTGTTTTTT.

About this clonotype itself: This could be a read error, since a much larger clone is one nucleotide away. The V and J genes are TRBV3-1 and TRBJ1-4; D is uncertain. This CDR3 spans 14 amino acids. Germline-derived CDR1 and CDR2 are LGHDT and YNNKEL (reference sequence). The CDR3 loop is CPSSQPPMNEKLFF. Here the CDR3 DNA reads TGTCCCAGCAGCCAACCCCCGATGAATGAAAAACTGTTTTTT.

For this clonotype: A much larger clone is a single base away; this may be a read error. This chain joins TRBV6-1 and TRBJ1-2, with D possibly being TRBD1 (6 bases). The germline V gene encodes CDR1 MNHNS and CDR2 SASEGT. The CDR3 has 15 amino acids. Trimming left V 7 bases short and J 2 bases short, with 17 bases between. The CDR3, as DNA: TGTGCCAGCACTAACACACAGGGCAGCAACTATGGCTACACCTTC. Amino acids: CASTNTQGSNYGYTF.

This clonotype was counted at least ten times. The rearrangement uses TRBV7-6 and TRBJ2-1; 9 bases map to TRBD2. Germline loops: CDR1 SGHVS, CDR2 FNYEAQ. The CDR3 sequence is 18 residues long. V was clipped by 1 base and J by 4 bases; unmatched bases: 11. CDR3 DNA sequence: TGTGCCAGCAGCTTAGAAGTCGGGGTAGCGGGGGAATACAATGAGCAGTTCTTC. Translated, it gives CASSLEVGVAGEYNEQFF.

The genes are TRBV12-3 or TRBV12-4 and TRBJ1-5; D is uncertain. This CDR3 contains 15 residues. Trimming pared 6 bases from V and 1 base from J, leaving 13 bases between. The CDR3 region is CASRFNDRSNQPQHF. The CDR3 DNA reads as TGTGCCAGCAGATTCAACGATAGAAGCAATCAGCCCCAGCATTTT.

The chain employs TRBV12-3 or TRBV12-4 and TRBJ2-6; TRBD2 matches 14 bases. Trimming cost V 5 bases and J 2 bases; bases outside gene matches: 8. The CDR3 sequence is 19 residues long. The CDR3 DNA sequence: TGTGCCAGCAGTATCACGACTAGCGGGGGGGCTCCTGGGGCCAACGTCCTGACTTTC. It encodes CASSITTSGGAPGANVLTF.

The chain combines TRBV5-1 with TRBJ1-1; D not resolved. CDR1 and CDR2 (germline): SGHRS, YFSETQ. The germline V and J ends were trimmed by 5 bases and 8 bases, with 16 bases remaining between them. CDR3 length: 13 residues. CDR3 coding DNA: TGCGCCAGCAGGGATCCTATCAGCACCGAAGCTTTCTTT. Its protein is CASRDPISTEAFF.

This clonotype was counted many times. The CDR3 is CASSSRQGGVYGYTF. The CDR3 DNA is TGTGCCAGCAGCTCCCGGCAGGGAGGAGTATATGGCTACACCTTC. This chain connects TRBV2 to TRBJ1-2; tentatively, D is TRBD1 (5 bases). Trimming removed 6 bases from V and 5 bases from J, with 19 bases in between. This CDR3 has 15 amino acids. Germline CDR1 reads SNHLY; CDR2 reads FYNNEI.

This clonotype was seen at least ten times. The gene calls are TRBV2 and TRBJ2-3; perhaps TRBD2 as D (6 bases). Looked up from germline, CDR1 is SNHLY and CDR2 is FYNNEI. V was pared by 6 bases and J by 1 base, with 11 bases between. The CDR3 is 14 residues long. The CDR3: CASRPRGGTDTQYF. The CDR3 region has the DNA TGTGCCAGCAGACCCCGCGGGGGCACAGATACGCAGTATTTT.

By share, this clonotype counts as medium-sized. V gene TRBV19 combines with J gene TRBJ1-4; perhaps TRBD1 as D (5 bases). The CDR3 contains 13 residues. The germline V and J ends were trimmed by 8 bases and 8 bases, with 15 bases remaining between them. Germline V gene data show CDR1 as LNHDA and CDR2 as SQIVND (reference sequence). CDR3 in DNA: TGTGCCAGTTCCGGGACGGCGACAGAAAAACTGTTTTTT. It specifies CASSGTATEKLFF.

CDR3 bases: TGTGCCAGCAGGGGACTAGCGGGAGGGGAAAACATTCAGTACTTC. The encoded protein is CASRGLAGGENIQYF. The genes are TRBV27 and TRBJ2-4; 16 bases line up with TRBD2. The CDR3 has 15 residues. The V segment lost 6 bases and the J segment 5 bases; nucleotides outside the gene matches: 1. Looked up from germline, CDR1 is MNHEY and CDR2 is SMNVEV (reference sequence).

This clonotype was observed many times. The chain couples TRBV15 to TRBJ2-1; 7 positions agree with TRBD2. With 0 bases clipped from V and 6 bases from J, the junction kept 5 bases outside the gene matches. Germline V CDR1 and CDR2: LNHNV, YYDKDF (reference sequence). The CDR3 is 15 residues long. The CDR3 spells CATSRDRASGNEQFF. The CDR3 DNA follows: TGTGCCACCAGCAGAGATAGAGCTAGCGGCAATGAGCAGTTCTTC.

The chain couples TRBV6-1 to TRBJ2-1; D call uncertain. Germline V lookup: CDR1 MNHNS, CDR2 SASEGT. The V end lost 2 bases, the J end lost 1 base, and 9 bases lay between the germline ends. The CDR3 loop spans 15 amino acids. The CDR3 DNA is TGTGCCAGCAGTGAACGGCAGGAGTCCTACAATGAGCAGTTCTTC. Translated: CASSERQESYNEQFF.

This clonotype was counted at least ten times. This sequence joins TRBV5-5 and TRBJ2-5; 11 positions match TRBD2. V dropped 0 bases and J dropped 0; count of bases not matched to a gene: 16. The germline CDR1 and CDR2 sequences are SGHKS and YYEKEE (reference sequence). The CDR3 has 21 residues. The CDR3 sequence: CASSLGALAGGSSLDQETQYF. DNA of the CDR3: TGTGCCAGCAGCTTGGGAGCCCTAGCGGGGGGAAGTAGTTTAGACCAAGAGACCCAGTACTTC.

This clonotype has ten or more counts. CDR3: CASSPRGSYNEQFF. The CDR3 DNA reads as TGTGCCAGCAGCCCCAGGGGCTCCTACAATGAGCAGTTCTTC. The chain employs TRBV7-9 and TRBJ2-1, with a tentative D call TRBD1 (6 bases). Germline loops: CDR1 SEHNR, CDR2 FQNEAQ (reference sequence). Trimming pared 5 bases from V and 0 bases from J, leaving 8 bases between. The CDR3 is made up of 14 amino acids.

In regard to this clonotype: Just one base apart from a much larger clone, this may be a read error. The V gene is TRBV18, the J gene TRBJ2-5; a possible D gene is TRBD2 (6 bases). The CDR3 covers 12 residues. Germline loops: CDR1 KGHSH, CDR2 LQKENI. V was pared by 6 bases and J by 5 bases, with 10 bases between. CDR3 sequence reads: CASSTGRETQYF. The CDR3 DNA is TGTGCCAGCTCTACGGGGAGGGAGACCCAGTACTTC.